The clone carrying this TCR beta chain was seen repeatedly, ten times or more. This record belongs to a study of blood T cells in healthy people across ages. Using a J-beta primer mix together with a sample-barcoded 5' primer, a second PCR was run for roughly 6 to 11 cycles. TCRdb reprocessed the 5' RACE reads with MiXCR, giving one entry per CDR3 protein. The sample consists of nearly 800,000 distinct CDR3 sequences, roughly 56% of them appearing once. The sample taken for sequencing was blood. This TCR derives from a man in his forties in good health.

DNA for the CDR3: TGCAGTGCTACCCGACAGGTCATGAACACTGAAGCTTTCTTT. Protein product: CSATRQVMNTEAFF. V is TRBV20-1 and J is TRBJ1-1, with a tentative D call TRBD1 (6 bases). The CDR3 spans 14 residues. Looked up from germline, CDR1 is DFQATT and CDR2 is SNEGSKA (reference sequence). Trimming cost V 4 bases and J 0 bases, with 12 bases left between them.